These T cell receptor beta chains were read from a single sample in a study of T-cell memory formation after mild COVID-19. TCRdb processed the 5' RACE reads anew with MiXCR; each CDR3 protein has one entry. The table records 150,000 to 200,000 distinct CDR3 sequences, around 15% of them present only once. Sequenced input: PBMCs or a T cell subset sorted from them (not recorded which). These TCRs come from an adult woman who had mild COVID-19 (a few samples of this study predate the infection). Cell type and time point are not known. CDR3s include the opening cysteine and the closing phenylalanine or tryptophan. D genes are given only for firm matches. Rows may omit the clone size; those that give it use once, few, many or a size class.

>TRBJ2-7|TRBV5-1|15|NA|few
CASSKETDSSYEQYF
TGCGCCAGCAGCAAAGAGACTGATAGCTCCTACGAGCAGTACTTC
>TRBJ2-7|TRBV6-5|15|NA|NA
CASSYQGRHSYEQYF
TGTGCCAGCAGTTACCAGGGTCGACACTCCTACGAGCAGTACTTC
>TRBJ2-7|TRBV7-2|16|TRBD2|few
CASSFQGTSGNNEQYF
TGTGCCAGCAGCTTCCAAGGGACTAGCGGGAATAACGAGCAGTACTTC
>TRBJ1-6|TRBV5-1|14|TRBD1|few
CASSFTGAGSPLHF
TGCGCCAGCAGCTTTACAGGGGCGGGTTCACCCCTCCACTTT
>TRBJ2-5|TRBV5-6|14|NA|NA
CASSFVLEQETQYF
TGTGCCAGCAGCTTCGTCCTGGAACAAGAGACCCAGTACTTC
>TRBJ2-4|TRBV11-2|17|TRBD2|NA
CASSLRTSELAKNIQYF
TGTGCCAGCAGCTTAAGGACTAGCGAGCTTGCCAAAAACATTCAGTACTTC
>TRBJ1-1|TRBV6-5|16|TRBD1|NA
CASSYLPGQLNTEAFF
TGTGCCAGCAGTTATCTACCGGGACAGCTGAACACTGAAGCTTTCTTT
>TRBJ2-7|TRBV7-9|12|TRBD1|many
CASSFTGDEQYF
TGTGCCAGCAGCTTTACAGGGGACGAGCAGTACTTC
>TRBJ1-2|TRBV5-5|14|NA|NA
CASSLWGEVDGYTF
TGTGCCAGCAGCTTGTGGGGAGAGGTGGATGGCTACACCTTC
>TRBJ2-1|TRBV24-1|17|TRBD2|few
CATSDLGSGGDYNEQFF
TGTGCCACCAGTGATTTGGGTAGCGGGGGGGACTACAATGAGCAGTTCTTC
>TRBJ2-7|TRBV29-1|14|TRBD2|few
CSVVSGGGFYEQYF
TGCAGCGTCGTGAGCGGGGGGGGGTTCTACGAGCAGTACTTC
>TRBJ2-7|TRBV5-1|14|TRBD1|NA
CASSFSDRDIEQYF
TGCGCCAGCAGCTTCAGTGACAGGGATATCGAGCAGTACTTC
>TRBJ1-3|TRBV6-5|14|NA|NA
CATSDGYSGNTIYF
TGTGCTACATCAGACGGGTACTCTGGAAACACCATATATTTT
>TRBJ1-5|TRBV5-1|15|NA|NA
CARSLGEGGNQPQHF
TGCGCCAGAAGCCTGGGGGAGGGTGGCAATCAGCCCCAGCATTTT
>TRBJ2-3|TRBV4-2|18|NA|NA
CASSQDQPPSFDTDTQYF
TGTGCCAGCAGCCAAGATCAGCCCCCTAGCTTCGACACAGATACGCAGTATTTT
>TRBJ2-1|TRBV7-6|19|NA|NA
CASSLATKGVIRGTREQFF
TGTGCCAGCAGCTTAGCGACAAAGGGCGTAATTCGCGGGACGCGTGAGCAGTTCTTC
>TRBJ1-5|TRBV6-5|15|NA|NA
CASSGGHGSNQPQHF
TGTGCCAGCAGTGGGGGACACGGTAGTAATCAGCCCCAGCATTTT
>TRBJ2-7|TRBV3-1|13|TRBD1|few
CASSPGGWDEQYF
TGTGCCAGCAGCCCAGGGGGTTGGGACGAGCAGTACTTC
>TRBJ2-6|TRBV7-2|16|NA|few
CASSLSGASGANVLTF
TGTGCCAGCAGCTTATCAGGGGCTTCGGGGGCCAACGTCCTGACTTTC
>TRBJ2-1|TRBV19|17|TRBD2|few
CASRSLAGSSSYNEQFF
TGTGCCAGTAGGAGCTTAGCGGGCTCAAGCTCCTACAATGAGCAGTTCTTC
>TRBJ2-5|TRBV24-1|15|NA|few
CATSDSGEYQETQYF
TGTGCCACCAGTGATTCGGGAGAGTACCAAGAGACCCAGTACTTC
>TRBJ2-2|TRBV7-3|16|TRBD1|few
CASSSYRGADTGELFF
TGTGCCAGCAGCTCCTACAGGGGAGCGGACACCGGGGAGCTGTTTTTT
>TRBJ2-7|TRBV7-6|12|NA|few
CASSPPRSEQYF
TGTGCCAGCAGCCCCCCACGCAGCGAGCAGTACTTC
>TRBJ2-5|TRBV20-1|11|NA|few
CSARPGETQYF
TGCAGTGCTAGGCCCGGGGAGACCCAGTACTTC
>TRBJ2-1|TRBV4-1|16|TRBD2|NA
CASSPSGLAAHNEQFF
TGCGCCAGCAGCCCCTCGGGACTAGCGGCACACAATGAGCAGTTCTTC
>TRBJ2-5|TRBV5-4|13|NA|many
CASSLGRSETQYF
TGTGCCAGCAGCTTGGGGCGGTCAGAGACCCAGTACTTC
>TRBJ2-7|TRBV6-2/TRBV6-3|14|NA|many
CATRESGKRYEQYF
TGTGCCACAAGGGAATCGGGGAAACGCTACGAGCAGTACTTC
>TRBJ2-7|TRBV24-1|14|NA|NA
CAASVEGETYEQYF
TGTGCCGCCAGTGTCGAAGGCGAAACCTACGAGCAGTACTTC
>TRBJ1-1|TRBV7-2|14|NA|NA
CASSLRDWGTEAFF
TGTGCCAGCAGCTTACGGGACTGGGGGACTGAAGCTTTCTTT
>TRBJ1-1|TRBV7-2|15|NA|few
CASSLVGSSNTEAFF
TGTGCCAGCAGCTTAGTTGGGTCGTCGAACACTGAAGCTTTCTTT
>TRBJ2-5|TRBV5-1|16|TRBD2|many
CASSLAVAGGPETQYF
TGCGCCAGCAGCTTGGCCGTAGCGGGAGGCCCAGAGACCCAGTACTTC
>TRBJ1-2|TRBV4-2|11|NA|few
CASSHQGLWTF
TGTGCCAGCAGCCACCAGGGGCTGTGGACCTTC
>TRBJ1-5|TRBV20-1|13|TRBD1|NA
CSARDSSNQPQHF
TGCAGTGCTCGGGACAGTAGCAATCAGCCCCAGCATTTT
>TRBJ2-1|TRBV18|18|NA|few
CASSPLRASSSRANEQFF
TGTGCCAGCTCACCACTAAGGGCCAGCTCATCTCGGGCCAATGAGCAGTTCTTC
>TRBJ2-7|TRBV2|14|NA|few
CASSAGPFSYEQYF
TGTGCCAGCAGTGCAGGGCCGTTCTCCTACGAGCAGTACTTC
>TRBJ2-3|TRBV9|15|NA|NA
CASSVVDGRANTQYF
TGTGCCAGCAGCGTAGTCGACGGGAGAGCAAATACGCAGTATTTT
>TRBJ2-7|TRBV3-1|12|NA|many
CASGRSSYEQYF
TGTGCCAGCGGGAGAAGCTCCTACGAGCAGTACTTC
>TRBJ2-7|TRBV29-1|14|NA|few
CSVVRGLSSYEQYF
TGCAGCGTTGTCCGGGGACTCTCTTCCTACGAGCAGTACTTC
>TRBJ2-3|TRBV12-3/TRBV12-4|15|NA|few
CASSWAQGRGDTQYF
TGTGCCAGCAGTTGGGCCCAGGGGCGCGGAGATACGCAGTATTTT
>TRBJ1-1|TRBV12-3/TRBV12-4|15|NA|NA
CASSIYRDGNTEAFF
TGTGCCAGCAGTATATACCGGGACGGGAACACTGAAGCTTTCTTT
>TRBJ2-7|TRBV9|14|NA|few
CASSTQPSDYEQYF
TGTGCCAGCAGCACGCAACCTAGCGACTACGAGCAGTACTTC
>TRBJ1-1|TRBV7-9|15|NA|NA
CASSLTPPRDFEAFF
TGTGCCAGCAGCTTGACCCCCCCTAGGGACTTTGAAGCTTTCTTT
>TRBJ2-7|TRBV21-1|14|NA|NA
CAMGEGLIDHEQYF
TGTGCCATGGGGGAGGGTCTAATCGACCACGAGCAGTACTTC
>TRBJ2-7|TRBV6-2/TRBV6-3|16|NA|NA
CASSYSRGGSTYEQYF
TGTGCCAGCAGTTACTCGAGGGGCGGTTCGACCTACGAGCAGTACTTC
>TRBJ2-1|TRBV29-1|17|TRBD2|NA
CSVEEGSLAGSNNEQFF
TGCAGCGTTGAAGAAGGGAGTCTAGCGGGGAGTAACAATGAGCAGTTCTTC
>TRBJ2-7|TRBV7-8|15|NA|NA
CASSLGTRGPYEQYF
TGTGCCAGCAGCTTAGGGACGAGGGGCCCCTACGAGCAGTACTTC
>TRBJ2-7|TRBV29-1|14|NA|few
CSVGNGTYTYEQYF
TGCAGCGTTGGTAACGGGACATATACCTACGAGCAGTACTTC
>TRBJ2-1|TRBV29-1|10|NA|NA
CGAGYNEQFF
TGTGGGGCAGGCTACAATGAGCAGTTCTTC
>TRBJ1-1|TRBV6-6|15|NA|NA
CASSYHKGVNTEAFF
TGTGCCAGCAGTTATCACAAGGGCGTGAACACTGAAGCTTTCTTT
>TRBJ2-7|TRBV15|12|NA|few
CATGETDYEQYF
TGTGCCACCGGGGAGACGGACTACGAGCAGTACTTC
>TRBJ2-7|TRBV11-2|14|NA|NA
CASSSWWDSYEQYF
TGTGCCAGCAGCTCCTGGTGGGACTCCTACGAGCAGTACTTC
>TRBJ2-7|TRBV29-1|15|TRBD1|NA
CSVKNRGPNSYEQYF
TGCAGCGTTAAAAACAGGGGACCGAACTCCTACGAGCAGTACTTC
>TRBJ2-5|TRBV7-8|14|TRBD1|few
CASSGQGIRETQYF
TGTGCCAGCAGCGGACAGGGGATTCGAGAGACCCAGTACTTC
>TRBJ1-1|TRBV5-1|14|NA|few
CASSLGQQNTEAFF
TGCGCCAGCAGCTTGGGGCAGCAGAACACTGAAGCTTTCTTT
>TRBJ2-7|TRBV18|15|NA|NA
CASSPGPSAYYEQYF
TGTGCCAGCTCACCGGGTCCCAGCGCCTACTACGAGCAGTACTTC
>TRBJ2-7|TRBV3-1|15|NA|few
CASSQDVQNSYEQYF
TGTGCCAGCAGCCAAGATGTGCAGAATTCCTACGAGCAGTACTTC
>TRBJ2-3|TRBV6-2/TRBV6-3|16|TRBD2|NA
CASSTWGLEDTDTQYF
TGTGCCAGCAGTACCTGGGGACTAGAAGATACAGATACGCAGTATTTT
>TRBJ2-7|TRBV12-3/TRBV12-4|15|TRBD2|NA
CASSLGLAGIYEQYF
TGTGCCAGCAGTTTAGGTCTAGCGGGGATCTACGAGCAGTACTTC
>TRBJ2-7|TRBV7-2|13|NA|NA
CASSLPGPYEQYF
TGTGCCAGCAGCTTGCCGGGACCCTACGAGCAGTACTTC
>TRBJ2-6|TRBV29-1|13|NA|few
CSVEFFHRSVLTF
TGCAGCGTTGAATTCTTCCACCGGTCCGTCCTGACTTTC